The T cell receptor beta chain described here comes from a study of cytomegalovirus exposure and HLA in healthy donors. Overall study: According to later analysis, the same platform produced the approximately 120 validation and approximately 630 first-cohort repertoires.

Only in-frame clones appear in the TCRdb table, and some are missing; sequencing was by immunoSEQ multiplex PCR. Seen here are roughly 90,000 clones, less than 85% observed once, and the top ten hold roughly 22%. The CDR3 contains 15 residues. Germline V gene sequence: CDR1 LGHNA, CDR2 YNFKEQ. J gave up 3 bases and V 1 base, and 3 bases lay outside the gene matches. This TCR was sampled from a man between 18 and 35 years old in good health and CMV-seropositive. Sequences were obtained from PBMCs. J is TRBJ2-1 and V is TRBV4-2; 7 bases fit TRBD2. Written as DNA, the CDR3 is TGTGCCAGCAGCCAAGCGGCTAGCGGCTACAATGAGCAGTTCTTC. Encoded protein: CASSQAASGYNEQFF.